Below are 9 T cell receptor beta chains sequenced from a single sample in a study of T cell responses to AZD1222 COVID-19 vaccine. Clones were sequenced by immunoSEQ multiplex PCR, and TCRdb holds only the in-frame ones, with some missing. The repertoire holds over 75,000 clones, 80% to 90% seen once, with 30% to 35% in the top ten. The source material was peripheral blood, sampled on day 0 of AZD1222 vaccination. Source of these receptors: an adult in good health.

This rearrangement joins TRBV19 to TRBJ2-1, with 7 bases fitting TRBD2. Losses at the gene ends were 5 bases for V and 4 bases for J; bases not matched to a gene: 8. The CDR3 spans 15 residues. In germline, CDR1 is LNHDA, CDR2 SQIVND (reference sequence). The CDR3 DNA reads TGTGCCAGTAGTGCCCAAAAAGCGGGATACAATGAGCAGTTCTTC. It specifies CASSAQKAGYNEQFF.

CDR3 in DNA: TGTGCCAGCAGTGCCCGGGGGGATAACTATGGCTACACCTTC. As protein: CASSARGDNYGYTF. This chain links TRBV2 with TRBJ1-2, with D perhaps matching TRBD1 (5 bases). CDR1 and CDR2 from the germline V gene are SNHLY and FYNNEI. V gave up 4 bases and J gave up 1 base, with 10 bases separating them. The CDR3 covers 14 residues.

This chain connects TRBV5-1 to TRBJ1-1, with D possibly matching TRBD1 (5 bases). V was trimmed by 6 bases and J by 1 base, leaving 13 bases between them. Germline CDR1 reads SGHRS; CDR2 reads YFSETQ. CDR3 length: 14 amino acids. CDR3 sequence: CASKRAGGNTEAFF. Written as DNA, the CDR3 is TGCGCCAGCAAGAGGGCTGGGGGGAACACTGAAGCTTTCTTT.

V and J are TRBV7-3 and TRBJ1-6; D remains unclear. The ends were cut back, 2 bases at V and 7 bases at J, with 12 bases in the middle. Per the germline V gene, CDR1 is SGHTA and CDR2 is FQGTGA. CDR3 length equals 15 residues. CDR3 coding DNA: TGTGCCAGCAGCTTATTTTCAAGGGAGAATTCACCCCTCCACTTT. Its translation: CASSLFSRENSPLHF.

The chain couples TRBV20-1 to TRBJ2-1; D perhaps matches TRBD1 (6 bases). V was pared by 3 bases and J by 2 bases, with 8 bases between. The CDR3 covers 13 residues. Germline lookup yields CDR1 DFQATT and CDR2 SNEGSKA (reference sequence). CDR3 protein: CSASGTTYNEQFF. CDR3 nucleotides: TGCAGTGCTAGTGGGACAACCTACAATGAGCAGTTCTTC.

The V gene is TRBV4-1, the J gene TRBJ2-1; D is perhaps TRBD2 (6 bases). CDR1 MGHRA and CDR2 YSYEKL come from the germline V gene. The CDR3 has 14 amino acids. V was cut by 4 bases and J by 10 bases, with 17 bases left in between. The CDR3 loop is CASSRGTFLIEQFF. CDR3 DNA: TGCGCCAGCAGCCGAGGGACTTTCTTAATAGAGCAGTTCTTC.

The chain uses TRBV3-1 (or the pseudogene TRBV3-2) and TRBJ1-4; D remains unclear. With 4 bases removed from V and 3 bases from J, the gap between germline ends came to 12 bases. The germline gives CDR1 LGHDT, CDR2 YNNKEL (reference sequence). The CDR3 covers 15 residues. The chain's CDR3 is CASSRVRGPNEKLFF. The DNA of the CDR3 is TGTGCCAGCAGCCGGGTTCGGGGTCCTAATGAAAAACTGTTTTTT.

The chain recombines TRBV24-1 with TRBJ2-1; TRBD1 matches 9 bases. Germline trimming cut 1 base from V and 7 bases from J; bases unmatched to any gene: 10. The CDR3 runs 17 residues. Germline V gives CDR1 KGHDR, CDR2 SFDVKD. CDR3 sequence reads: CATSDFPGTGTQNEQFF. In nucleotides, the CDR3 is TGTGCCACCAGTGATTTCCCCGGGACAGGGACCCAAAATGAGCAGTTCTTC.

The V call is TRBV12-3 or TRBV12-4, the J call TRBJ1-5; tentative D call: TRBD1 (6 bases). Trimming removed 5 bases from V and 4 bases from J, with 9 bases in between. This CDR3 spans 13 amino acids. The CDR3 sequence is CASSRTANQPQHF. Written as DNA, the CDR3 is TGTGCCAGCAGTCGGACAGCTAATCAGCCCCAGCATTTT.